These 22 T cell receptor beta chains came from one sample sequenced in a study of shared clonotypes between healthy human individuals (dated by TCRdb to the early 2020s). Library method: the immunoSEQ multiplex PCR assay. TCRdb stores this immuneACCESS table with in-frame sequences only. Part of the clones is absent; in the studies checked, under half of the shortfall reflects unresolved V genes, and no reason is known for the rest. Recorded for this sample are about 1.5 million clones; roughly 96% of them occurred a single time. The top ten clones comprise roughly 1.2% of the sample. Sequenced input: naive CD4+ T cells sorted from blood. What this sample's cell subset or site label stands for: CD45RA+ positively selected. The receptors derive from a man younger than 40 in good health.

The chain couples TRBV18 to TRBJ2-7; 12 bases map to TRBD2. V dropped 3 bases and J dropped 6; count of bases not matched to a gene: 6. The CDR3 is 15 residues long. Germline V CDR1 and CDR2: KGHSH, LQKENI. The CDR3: CASSPLLAGGIEQYF. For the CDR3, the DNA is TGTGCCAGCTCACCCCTACTAGCGGGAGGAATCGAGCAGTACTTC. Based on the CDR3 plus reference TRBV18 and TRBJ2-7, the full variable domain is NAGVMQNPRHLVRRRGQEARLRCSPMKGHSHVYWYRQLPEEGLKFMVYLQKENIIDESGMPKERFSAEFPKEGPSILRIQQVVRGDSAAYFCASSPLLAGGIEQYFGPGTRLTVT.

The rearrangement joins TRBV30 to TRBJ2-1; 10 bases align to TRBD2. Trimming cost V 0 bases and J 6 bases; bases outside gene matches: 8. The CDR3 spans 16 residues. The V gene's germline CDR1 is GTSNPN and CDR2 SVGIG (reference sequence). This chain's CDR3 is CAWSVGRLAGANEQFF. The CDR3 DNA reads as TGTGCCTGGAGTGTTGGTCGTCTAGCGGGAGCCAATGAGCAGTTCTTC. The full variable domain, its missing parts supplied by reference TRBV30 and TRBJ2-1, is SQTIHQWPATLVQPVGSPLSLECTVEGTSNPNLYWYRQAAGRGLQLLFYSVGIGQISSEVPQNLSASRPQDRQFILSSKKLLLSDSGFYLCAWSVGRLAGANEQFFGPGTRLTVL.

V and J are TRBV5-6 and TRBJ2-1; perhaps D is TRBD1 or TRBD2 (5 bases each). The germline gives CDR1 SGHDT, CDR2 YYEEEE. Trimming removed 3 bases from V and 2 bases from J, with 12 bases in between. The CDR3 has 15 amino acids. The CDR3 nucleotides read TGTGCCAGCAGCTGGGGCAGCGGCGCCTACAATGAGCAGTTCTTC. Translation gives CASSWGSGAYNEQFF.

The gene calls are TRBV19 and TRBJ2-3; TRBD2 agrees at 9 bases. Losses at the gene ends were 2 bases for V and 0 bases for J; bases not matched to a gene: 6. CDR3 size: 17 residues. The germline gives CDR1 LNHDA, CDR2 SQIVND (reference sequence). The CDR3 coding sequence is TGTGCCAGTAGTATATTTGGCGGGAGGGCTAGCACAGATACGCAGTATTTT. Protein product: CASSIFGGRASTDTQYF.

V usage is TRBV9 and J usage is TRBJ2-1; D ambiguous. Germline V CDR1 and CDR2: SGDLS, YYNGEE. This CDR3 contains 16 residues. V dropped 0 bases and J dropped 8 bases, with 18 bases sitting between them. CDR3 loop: CASSVGPGSDIHEQFF. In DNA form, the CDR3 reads TGTGCCAGCAGCGTAGGCCCCGGGTCCGACATTCATGAGCAGTTCTTC.

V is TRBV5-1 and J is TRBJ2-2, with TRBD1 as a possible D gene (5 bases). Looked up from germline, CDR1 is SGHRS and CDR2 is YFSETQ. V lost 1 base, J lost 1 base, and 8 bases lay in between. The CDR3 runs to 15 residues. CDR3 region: CASSLRDRNTGELFF. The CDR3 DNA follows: TGCGCCAGCAGCTTGCGCGACAGGAACACCGGGGAGCTGTTTTTT.

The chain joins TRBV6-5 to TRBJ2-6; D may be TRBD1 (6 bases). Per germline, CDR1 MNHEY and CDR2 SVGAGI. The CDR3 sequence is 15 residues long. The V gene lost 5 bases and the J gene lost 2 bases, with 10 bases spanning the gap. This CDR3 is CASSRQDPGANVLTF. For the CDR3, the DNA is TGTGCCAGCAGTCGACAGGACCCTGGGGCCAACGTCCTGACTTTC.

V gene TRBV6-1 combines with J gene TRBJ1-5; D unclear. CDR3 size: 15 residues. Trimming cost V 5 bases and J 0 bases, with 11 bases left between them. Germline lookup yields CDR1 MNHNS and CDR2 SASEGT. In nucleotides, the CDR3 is TGTGCCAGCAGTTCGGAAAGGACTAGCAATCAGCCCCAGCATTTT. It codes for CASSSERTSNQPQHF.

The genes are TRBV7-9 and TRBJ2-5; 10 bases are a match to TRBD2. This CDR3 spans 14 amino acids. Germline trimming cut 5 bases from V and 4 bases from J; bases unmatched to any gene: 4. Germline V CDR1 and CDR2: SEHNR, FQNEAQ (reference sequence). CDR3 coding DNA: TGTGCCAGCAGCCGCAGACTAGCGGGAGAGACCCAGTACTTC. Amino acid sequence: CASSRRLAGETQYF.

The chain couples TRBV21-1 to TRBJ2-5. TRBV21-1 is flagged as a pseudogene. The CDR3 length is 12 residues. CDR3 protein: CASSKRGDTQYF. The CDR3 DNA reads TGTGCCAGCAGCAAAAGGGGGGACACCCAGTACTTC.

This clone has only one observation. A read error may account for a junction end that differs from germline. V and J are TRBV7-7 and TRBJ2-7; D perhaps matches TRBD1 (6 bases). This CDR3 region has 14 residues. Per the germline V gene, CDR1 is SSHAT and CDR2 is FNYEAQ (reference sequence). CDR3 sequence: CASSLTDSDYEQYF. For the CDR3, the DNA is TGTGCTAGCAGCTTGACGGACAGCGACTACGAGCAGTACTTC.

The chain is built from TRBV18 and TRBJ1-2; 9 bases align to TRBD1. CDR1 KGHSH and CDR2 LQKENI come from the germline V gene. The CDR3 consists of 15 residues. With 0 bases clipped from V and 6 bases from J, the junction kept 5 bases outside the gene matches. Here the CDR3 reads CASSPPGDRVDGYTF. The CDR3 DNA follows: TGTGCCAGCTCACCACCCGGGGACAGGGTTGATGGCTACACCTTC. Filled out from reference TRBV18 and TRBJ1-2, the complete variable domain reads NAGVMQNPRHLVRRRGQEARLRCSPMKGHSHVYWYRQLPEEGLKFMVYLQKENIIDESGMPKERFSAEFPKEGPSILRIQQVVRGDSAAYFCASSPPGDRVDGYTFGSGTRLTVV.

CDR3 sequence (DNA): TGTGCCAGCAGCGTAGTACGAGGAGGAGATACGCAGTATTTT. It translates to CASSVVRGGDTQYF. The chain carries TRBV9 and TRBJ2-3; tentative D call: TRBD2 (5 bases). The CDR3 is 14 residues long. Trimming took 0 bases from V and 5 from J, leaving 10 bases between them. Germline V gene sequence: CDR1 SGDLS, CDR2 YYNGEE.

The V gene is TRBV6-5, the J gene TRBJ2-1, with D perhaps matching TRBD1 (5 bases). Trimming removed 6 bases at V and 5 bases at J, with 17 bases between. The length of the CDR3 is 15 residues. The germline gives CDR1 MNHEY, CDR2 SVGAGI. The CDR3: CASSLDRQGDNEQFF. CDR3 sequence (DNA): TGTGCCAGCAGCTTGGACCGACAAGGGGACAATGAGCAGTTCTTC.

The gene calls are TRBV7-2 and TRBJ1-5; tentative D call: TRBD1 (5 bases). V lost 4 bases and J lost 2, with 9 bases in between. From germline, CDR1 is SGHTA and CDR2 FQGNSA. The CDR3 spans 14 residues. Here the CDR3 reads CASSSSGRNQPQHF. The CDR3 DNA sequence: TGTGCCAGCAGCTCGTCAGGGCGCAATCAGCCCCAGCATTTT.

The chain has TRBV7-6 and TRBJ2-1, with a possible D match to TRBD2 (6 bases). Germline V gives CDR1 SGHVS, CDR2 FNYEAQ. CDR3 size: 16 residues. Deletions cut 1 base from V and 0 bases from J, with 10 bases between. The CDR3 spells CASSLESGVSYNEQFF. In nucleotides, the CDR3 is TGTGCCAGCAGCTTAGAGTCGGGAGTCTCCTACAATGAGCAGTTCTTC. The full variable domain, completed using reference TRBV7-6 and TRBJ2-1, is GAGVSQSPRYKVTKRGQDVALRCDPISGHVSLYWYRQALGQGPEFLTYFNYEAQQDKSGLPNDRFSAERPEGSISTLTIQRTEQRDSAMYRCASSLESGVSYNEQFFGPGTRLTVL.

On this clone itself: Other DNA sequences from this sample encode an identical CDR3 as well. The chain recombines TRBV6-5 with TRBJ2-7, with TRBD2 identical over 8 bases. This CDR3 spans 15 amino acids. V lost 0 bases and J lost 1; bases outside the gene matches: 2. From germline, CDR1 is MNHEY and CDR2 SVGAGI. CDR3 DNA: TGTGCCAGCAGTTACTCTCGGGGGGGATCCTACGAGCAGTACTTC. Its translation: CASSYSRGGSYEQYF.

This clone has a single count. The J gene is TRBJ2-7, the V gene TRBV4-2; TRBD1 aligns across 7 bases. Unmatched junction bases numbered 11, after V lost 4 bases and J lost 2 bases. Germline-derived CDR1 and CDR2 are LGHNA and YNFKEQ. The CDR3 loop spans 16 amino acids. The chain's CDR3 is CASSRNTGTEAYEQYF. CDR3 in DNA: TGTGCCAGCAGCCGCAACACCGGGACAGAGGCCTACGAGCAGTACTTC.

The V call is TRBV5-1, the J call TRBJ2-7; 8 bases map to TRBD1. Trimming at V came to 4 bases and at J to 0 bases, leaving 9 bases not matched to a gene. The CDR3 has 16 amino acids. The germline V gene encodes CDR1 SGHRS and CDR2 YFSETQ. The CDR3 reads CASSSRTGTNSYEQYF. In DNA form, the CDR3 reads TGCGCCAGCAGCAGCAGGACAGGGACCAACTCCTACGAGCAGTACTTC.

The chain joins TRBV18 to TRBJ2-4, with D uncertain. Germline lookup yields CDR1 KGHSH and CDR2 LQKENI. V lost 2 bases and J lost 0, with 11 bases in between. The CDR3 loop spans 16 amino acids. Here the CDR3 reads CASSPSQSIAKNIQYF. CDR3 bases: TGTGCCAGCTCACCATCGCAAAGTATAGCCAAAAACATTCAGTACTTC. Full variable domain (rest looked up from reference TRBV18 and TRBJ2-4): NAGVMQNPRHLVRRRGQEARLRCSPMKGHSHVYWYRQLPEEGLKFMVYLQKENIIDESGMPKERFSAEFPKEGPSILRIQQVVRGDSAAYFCASSPSQSIAKNIQYFGAGTRLSVL.

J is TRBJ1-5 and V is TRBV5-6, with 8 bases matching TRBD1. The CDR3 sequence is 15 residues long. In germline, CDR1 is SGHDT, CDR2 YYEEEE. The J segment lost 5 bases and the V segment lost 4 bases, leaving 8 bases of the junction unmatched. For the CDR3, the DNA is TGTGCCAGCAGCGTCGGACAGGGCTTCGATCAGCCCCAGCATTTT. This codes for CASSVGQGFDQPQHF.

CDR3 coding DNA: TGTGCCAGCAGTTACTCACTCGGACAGGCGGACGGCTACACCTTC. The encoded protein is CASSYSLGQADGYTF. V is TRBV6-5 and J is TRBJ1-2; 7 bases are a match to TRBD1. Germline V gene data show CDR1 as MNHEY and CDR2 as SVGAGI. This CDR3 is built from 15 residues. With V trimmed by 0 bases and J by 8 bases, 9 bases remained unmatched.